Described below is a single TCR beta chain sequence and its context. What it recognizes is unknown. This specimen belongs to a study of T cell repertoires in cytomegalovirus infection. Study-wide context: Recently identified HLA-C-restricted and well-studied HLA-B-restricted CMV epitopes were used. It was the public TCR beta signatures that indicated both CMV infection and matching HLA type. Broader study findings: In two of eight donors, the top clonotype was HLA-C-restricted CMV-specific. Carriage of CMV together with the relevant HLA was identifiable through cumulative public TCR beta family frequency.

TCRdb independently ran MiXCR on the reads; one entry per CDR3 protein. The data contain approximately 300,000 distinct CDR3 sequences, around 25% of them singletons. Looked up from germline, CDR1 is SGHRS and CDR2 is YFSETQ. V was clipped by 0 bases and J by 2 bases; unmatched bases: 8. This CDR3 region has 17 residues. The rearrangement uses TRBV5-1 and TRBJ2-7, with 10 bases matching TRBD2. The receptor's source is a human donor in good health (CMV status not recorded). Some clones in this sample may be carry-over from other donors' samples. The sample in question was cultured PBMCs, obtained from culture after CMV antigen stimulation. CDR3 amino acids: CASSLGPAGGPAYEQYV. The CDR3 DNA reads TGCGCCAGCAGCTTGGGACCAGCGGGAGGGCCCGCCTACGAGCAGTACGTC.